This T cell receptor (beta chain) was documented in a study of PD-L1 blockade in urothelial cancer. Turning to the study itself: Blood analyses occurred 3 weeks (second dose) and 6 weeks post treatment start. Median T cell yield from blood was 130,000 to 150,000.

Repertoires were generated with immunoSEQ multiplex PCR, while TCRdb's copy carries only in-frame clones and drops some. The sample shows some 80,000 clones, around 87% of them seen only once. The J segment lost 8 bases and the V segment lost 2 bases, leaving 8 bases of the junction unmatched. The CDR3 covers 13 residues. Germline assignment: CDR1 GTSNPN and CDR2 SVGIG (reference sequence). With respect to this clone: Its specificity is not known.

The study's findings and limits: A pretreatment blood TCR clonality that fell below the median predicted better progression-free and overall survival.

All patients carried locally advanced or metastatic urothelial carcinoma. This TCR derives from a woman aged 70-85 years with urothelial cancer. Sequences were derived from PBMCs, sampled around atezolizumab (anti-PD-L1) treatment. This sequence joins TRBV30 and TRBJ1-1; 7 bases align to TRBD1. The CDR3 loop reads CAWSFGNRGEAFF. The CDR3 bases are TGTGCCTGGAGTTTCGGGAACAGGGGAGAAGCTTTCTTT. Drawing the rest from reference TRBV30 and TRBJ1-1, the complete variable domain is SQTIHQWPATLVQPVGSPLSLECTVEGTSNPNLYWYRQAAGRGLQLLFYSVGIGQISSEVPQNLSASRPQDRQFILSSKKLLLSDSGFYLCAWSFGNRGEAFFGQGTRLTVV.